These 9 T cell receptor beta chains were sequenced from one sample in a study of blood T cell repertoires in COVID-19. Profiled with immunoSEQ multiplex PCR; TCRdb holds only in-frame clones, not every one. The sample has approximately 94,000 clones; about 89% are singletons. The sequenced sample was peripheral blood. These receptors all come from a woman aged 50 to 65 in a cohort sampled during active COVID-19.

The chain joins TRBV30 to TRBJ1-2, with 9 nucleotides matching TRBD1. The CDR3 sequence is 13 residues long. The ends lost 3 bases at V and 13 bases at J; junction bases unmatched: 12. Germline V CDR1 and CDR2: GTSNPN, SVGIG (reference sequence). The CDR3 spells CAWRRQGDVVLTF. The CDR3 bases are TGTGCCTGGAGACGACAGGGGGACGTGGTTCTCACCTTC. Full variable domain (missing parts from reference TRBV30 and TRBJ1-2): SQTIHQWPATLVQPVGSPLSLECTVEGTSNPNLYWYRQAAGRGLQLLFYSVGIGQISSEVPQNLSASRPQDRQFILSSKKLLLSDSGFYLCAWRRQGDVVLTFGSGTRLTVV.

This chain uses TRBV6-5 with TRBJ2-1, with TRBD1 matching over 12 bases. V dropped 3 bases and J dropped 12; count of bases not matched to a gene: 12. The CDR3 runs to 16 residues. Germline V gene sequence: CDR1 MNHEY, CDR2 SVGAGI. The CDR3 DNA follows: TGTGCCAGCAGTTATGGGGGACAGGGGGCGTCAATGGTGCAGTTCTTC. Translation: CASSYGGQGASMVQFF.

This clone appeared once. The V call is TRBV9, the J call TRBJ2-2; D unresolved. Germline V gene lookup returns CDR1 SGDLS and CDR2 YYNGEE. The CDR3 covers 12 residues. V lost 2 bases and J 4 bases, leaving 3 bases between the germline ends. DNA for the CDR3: TGTGCCAGCAGCGTCTTCACCGGGGAGCTGTTTTTT. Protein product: CASSVFTGELFF.

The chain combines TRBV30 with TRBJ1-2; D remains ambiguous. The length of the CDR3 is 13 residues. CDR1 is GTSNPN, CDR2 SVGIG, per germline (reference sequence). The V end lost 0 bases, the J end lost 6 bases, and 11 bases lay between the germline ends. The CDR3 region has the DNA TGTGCCTGGAGTGTGTCGGGTTCCCATGGCTACACCTTC. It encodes CAWSVSGSHGYTF.

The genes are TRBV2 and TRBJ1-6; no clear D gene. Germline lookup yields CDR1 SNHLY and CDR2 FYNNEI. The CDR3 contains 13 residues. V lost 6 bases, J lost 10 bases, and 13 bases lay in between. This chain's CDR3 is CASSSGSGSPLHF. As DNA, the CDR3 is TGTGCCAGCAGCAGCGGGAGTGGATCACCCCTCCACTTT.

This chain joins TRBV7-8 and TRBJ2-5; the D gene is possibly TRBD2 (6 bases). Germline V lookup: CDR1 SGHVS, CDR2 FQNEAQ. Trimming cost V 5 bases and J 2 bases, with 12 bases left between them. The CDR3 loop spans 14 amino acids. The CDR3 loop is CASSRRLEQETQYF. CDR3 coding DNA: TGTGCCAGCAGCAGAAGACTAGAACAAGAGACCCAGTACTTC.

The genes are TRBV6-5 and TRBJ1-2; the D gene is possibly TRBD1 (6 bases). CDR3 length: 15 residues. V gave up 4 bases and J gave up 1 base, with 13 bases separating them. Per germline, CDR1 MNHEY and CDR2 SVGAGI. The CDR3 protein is CASSSTRGGNYGYTF. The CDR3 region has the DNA TGTGCCAGCAGTTCCACGAGGGGGGGTAACTATGGCTACACCTTC.

CDR3 sequence (DNA): TGTGCCAGCAGTGACCCGAGCGGGGGGGGCCCCGAGCAGTACTTC. Translated, it gives CASSDPSGGGPEQYF. The J gene is TRBJ2-7, the V gene TRBV6-2 or TRBV6-3, with TRBD2 matching 10 bases. There are 15 residues in the CDR3. Looked up from germline, CDR1 is MNHEY and CDR2 is SVGEGT. With 5 bases clipped from V and 6 bases from J, the junction kept 10 bases outside the gene matches.

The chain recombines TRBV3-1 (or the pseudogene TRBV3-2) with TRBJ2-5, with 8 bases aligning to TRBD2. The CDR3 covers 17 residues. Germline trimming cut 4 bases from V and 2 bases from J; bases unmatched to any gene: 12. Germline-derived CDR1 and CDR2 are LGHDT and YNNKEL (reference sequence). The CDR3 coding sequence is TGTGCCAGCAGCCCCAGTGGAAGTAGCGGGAATCAAGAGACCCAGTACTTC. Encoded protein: CASSPSGSSGNQETQYF.